Following are 16 T cell receptor beta chains from one sample sequenced in a study of graft-versus-host responses after intestinal transplantation. Libraries were prepared by immunoSEQ multiplex PCR; TCRdb keeps only in-frame clonotypes and omits some of them. Of over 75,000 clones listed, around 90% are singletons. These receptors have no known antigen. The sample was unstimulated CD8+ T cells sorted from spleen or lymph node cells, taken before transplant. These TCRs come from a human donor who was the organ donor for an intestinal transplant.

The chain is built from TRBV7-9 and TRBJ2-3; D not certain. V was trimmed by 1 base and J by 7 bases, leaving 6 bases between them. The CDR3 runs to 12 residues. Germline V CDR1 and CDR2: SEHNR, FQNEAQ (reference sequence). In DNA form, the CDR3 reads TGTGCCAGCAGCTTAGGGGCTCATACGCAGTATTTT. Protein: CASSLGAHTQYF.

The rearrangement joins TRBV4-1 to TRBJ1-2; 8 nucleotides agree with TRBD1. J gave up 8 bases and V 3 bases, and 2 bases lay outside the gene matches. Germline V gives CDR1 MGHRA, CDR2 YSYEKL. The CDR3 contains 12 residues. The CDR3 sequence: CASSQGQAGYTF. For the CDR3, the DNA is TGCGCCAGCAGCCAGGGACAGGCAGGCTACACCTTC.

The V and J genes are TRBV7-3 and TRBJ2-1; 9 nucleotides match TRBD2. The ends lost 2 bases at V and 8 bases at J; junction bases unmatched: 13. Germline-derived CDR1 and CDR2 are SGHTA and FQGTGA. The CDR3 consists of 17 residues. CDR3 nucleotides: TGTGCCAGCAGCTTACTCGGGGCGGGGGGGTCAACCCATGAGCAGTTCTTC. It translates to CASSLLGAGGSTHEQFF.

The chain links TRBV7-8 to TRBJ2-7, with 9 bases lining up with TRBD1. Germline lookup yields CDR1 SGHVS and CDR2 FQNEAQ. This CDR3 region has 14 residues. V shed 7 bases, J shed 3 bases, and the junction held 7 bases outside the gene matches. CDR3 amino acids: CASTERDRVYEQYF. The CDR3 coding sequence is TGTGCCAGCACCGAAAGGGACAGGGTCTACGAGCAGTACTTC. The full variable domain, rest sourced from reference TRBV7-8 and TRBJ2-7, is GAGVSQSPRYKVAKRGQDVALRCDPISGHVSLFWYQQALGQGPEFLTYFQNEAQLDKSGLPSDRFFAERPEGSVSTLKIQRTQQEDSAVYLCASTERDRVYEQYFGPGTRLTVT.

The chain combines TRBV5-1 with TRBJ1-2, with 7 bases identical to TRBD1. The CDR3 has 13 amino acids. V lost 4 bases and J lost 8; bases outside the gene matches: 8. In germline, CDR1 is SGHRS, CDR2 YFSETQ. CDR3 loop: CASSGTVREGYTF. The CDR3 bases are TGCGCCAGCAGCGGGACAGTTCGTGAAGGCTACACCTTC.

The gene calls are TRBV5-4 and TRBJ2-5, with 12 bases identical to TRBD2. The CDR3 contains 16 residues. Germline V gene data show CDR1 as SGHNT and CDR2 as YYREEE (reference sequence). V was clipped by 0 bases and J by 4 bases; unmatched bases: 4. CDR3: CASSLDLAGGPETQYF. The CDR3 DNA is TGTGCCAGCAGCTTGGATCTAGCGGGGGGGCCAGAGACCCAGTACTTC.

This rearrangement joins TRBV19 to TRBJ1-1, with D possibly TRBD1 on 6 matching bases. Germline values: CDR1 LNHDA, CDR2 SQIVND (reference sequence). Trimming cost V 3 bases and J 0 bases, with 11 bases left between them. The CDR3 loop spans 15 amino acids. The CDR3 DNA is TGTGCCAGTAGTATTACACAGGGATTGAACACTGAAGCTTTCTTT. It yields the protein CASSITQGLNTEAFF.

The genes are TRBV6-1 and TRBJ1-5, with 7 bases aligning to TRBD1. Germline CDR1 MNHNS, CDR2 SASEGT. With V trimmed by 3 bases and J by 2 bases, 4 bases remained unmatched. The CDR3 length is 15 residues. This CDR3 reads CASSDDRVGNQPQHF. The CDR3 DNA follows: TGTGCCAGCAGTGATGACAGGGTTGGCAATCAGCCCCAGCATTTT.

V gene TRBV7-6 combines with J gene TRBJ1-1; TRBD1 aligns across 7 bases. The junction had 1 base not matched to a gene; V was cut back by 2 bases and J by 1 base. The CDR3 runs 14 residues. Germline lookup yields CDR1 SGHVS and CDR2 FNYEAQ. The CDR3 sequence: CASSLQGGNTEAFF. The CDR3, as DNA: TGTGCCAGCAGCTTACAGGGGGGGAACACTGAAGCTTTCTTT.

This clone was observed once. The chain couples TRBV9 to TRBJ2-5; 12 bases are a match to TRBD2. Germline CDR1 and CDR2: SGDLS and YYNGEE. The CDR3 length is 15 residues. After removal of 3 bases from V and 2 bases from J, the junction contained 2 bases not matched to a gene. CDR3 residues: CASSGGTSGQETQYF. In nucleotides, the CDR3 is TGTGCCAGCAGCGGGGGGACTAGCGGGCAAGAGACCCAGTACTTC.

This chain connects TRBV4-1 to TRBJ2-2; D is unresolved. Trimming took off 2 bases at V and 4 bases at J, with 11 bases between the two ends. The CDR3 has 15 amino acids. Germline-derived CDR1 and CDR2 are MGHRA and YSYEKL. The CDR3 reads CASSQIAEITGELFF. The CDR3 nucleotides are TGCGCCAGCAGCCAAATAGCAGAGATCACCGGGGAGCTGTTTTTT.

This clone has only one observation. CDR3 in amino acids: CASSEWGDQETQYF. In DNA, the CDR3 is TGTGCCAGCAGTGAATGGGGGGACCAAGAGACCCAGTACTTC. The genes are TRBV25-1 and TRBJ2-5; a possible D gene is TRBD2 (6 bases). V lost 1 base and J lost 0, with 6 bases in between. This CDR3 has 14 residues. Germline V gene lookup returns CDR1 MGHDK and CDR2 SYGVNS.

This clone was observed a single time. This CDR3 reads CASSLGGGLSTHNEQFF. The CDR3 nucleotides read TGTGCCAGCAGCCTAGGTGGGGGACTCTCTACACACAATGAGCAGTTCTTC. The V gene is TRBV9, the J gene TRBJ2-1; tentative D call: TRBD2 (6 bases). The germline gives CDR1 SGDLS, CDR2 YYNGEE. The CDR3 runs to 17 residues. V was pared by 4 bases and J by 5 bases, with 22 bases between.

This sequence joins TRBV11-3 and TRBJ1-3; D remains unclear. The length of the CDR3 is 15 residues. Germline V gives CDR1 SGHNT, CDR2 YENEEA. With 5 bases removed from V and 4 bases from J, the gap between germline ends came to 15 bases. DNA for the CDR3: TGTGCCAGCAGCCCGAGTATGGTTTGGGGAAACACCATATATTTT. Encoded protein: CASSPSMVWGNTIYF.

The CDR3 loop is CASSSGLGGMNTEAFF. DNA of the CDR3: TGTGCCAGCAGCTCTGGGCTTGGGGGCATGAACACTGAAGCTTTCTTT. The chain links TRBV13 to TRBJ1-1; D perhaps matches TRBD1 (6 bases). The CDR3 spans 16 residues. V lost 4 bases and J 0 bases, leaving 15 bases between the germline ends. Germline lookup yields CDR1 PRHDT and CDR2 FYEKMQ (reference sequence).

This chain uses TRBV6-4 with TRBJ1-2; 10 bases match TRBD1. CDR3 length: 18 amino acids. V lost 2 bases to trimming and J lost 0 bases; unmatched junction nucleotides: 9. Germline CDR1 and CDR2: MRHNA and SNTAGT. CDR3 residues: CASSDTATGGVPNYGYTF. CDR3 in DNA: TGTGCCAGCAGTGACACCGCGACAGGGGGCGTCCCTAACTATGGCTACACCTTC.